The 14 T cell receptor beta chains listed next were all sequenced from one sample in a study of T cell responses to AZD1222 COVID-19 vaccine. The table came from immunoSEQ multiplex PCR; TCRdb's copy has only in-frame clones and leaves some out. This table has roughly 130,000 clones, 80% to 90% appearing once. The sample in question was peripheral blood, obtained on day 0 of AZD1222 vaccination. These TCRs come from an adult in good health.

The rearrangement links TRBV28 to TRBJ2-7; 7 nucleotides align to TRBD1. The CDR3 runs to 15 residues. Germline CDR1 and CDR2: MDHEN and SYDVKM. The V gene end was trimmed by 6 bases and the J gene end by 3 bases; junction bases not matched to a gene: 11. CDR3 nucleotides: TGTGCCAGCAGCTTACAAGACAGGGTCCGCTACGAGCAGTACTTC. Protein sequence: CASSLQDRVRYEQYF.

The CDR3 DNA is TGTGCCAGCAGCGTAGTAGACGGCTTCTGCGGAGGAGAGGACTACGAGCAGTACTTC. Amino acid sequence: CASSVVDGFCGGEDYEQYF. This sequence joins TRBV9 and TRBJ2-7; TRBD2 might be the D (5 bases). In germline, CDR1 is SGDLS, CDR2 YYNGEE. V lost 0 bases to trimming and J lost 3 bases, with 25 bases between them. The CDR3 consists of 19 residues.

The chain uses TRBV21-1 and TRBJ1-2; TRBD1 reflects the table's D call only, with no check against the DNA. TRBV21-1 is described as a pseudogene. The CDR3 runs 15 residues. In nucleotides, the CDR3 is TGTGCCAGTCAGGGTCAGGGGGCGATTTCTGGAGGCTACACCTTC. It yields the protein CASQGQGAISGGYTF.

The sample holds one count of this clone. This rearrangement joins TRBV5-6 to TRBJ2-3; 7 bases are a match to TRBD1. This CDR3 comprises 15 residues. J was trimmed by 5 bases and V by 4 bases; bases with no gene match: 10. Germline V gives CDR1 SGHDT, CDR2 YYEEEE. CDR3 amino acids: CASSGRTGTGDTQYF. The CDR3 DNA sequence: TGTGCCAGCAGCGGTAGGACAGGAACGGGAGATACGCAGTATTTT.

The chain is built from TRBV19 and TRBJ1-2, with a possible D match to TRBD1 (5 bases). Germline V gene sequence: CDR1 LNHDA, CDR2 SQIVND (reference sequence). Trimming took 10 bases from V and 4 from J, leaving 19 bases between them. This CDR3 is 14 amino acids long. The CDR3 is CATYSPGRIYGYTF. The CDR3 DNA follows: TGTGCCACCTACTCCCCGGGGCGAATCTATGGCTACACCTTC.

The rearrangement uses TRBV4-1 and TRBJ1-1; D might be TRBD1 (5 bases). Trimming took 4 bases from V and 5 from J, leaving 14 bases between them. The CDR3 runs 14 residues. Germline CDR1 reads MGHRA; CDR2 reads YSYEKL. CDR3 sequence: CASSPPGKGTEAFF. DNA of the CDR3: TGCGCCAGCAGCCCCCCTGGCAAGGGGACTGAAGCTTTCTTT.

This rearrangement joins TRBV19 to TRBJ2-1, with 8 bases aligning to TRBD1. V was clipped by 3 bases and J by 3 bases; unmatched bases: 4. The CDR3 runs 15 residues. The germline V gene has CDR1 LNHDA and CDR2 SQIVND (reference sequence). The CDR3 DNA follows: TGTGCCAGTAGTATCCCAGGGGGCCTCTACAATGAGCAGTTCTTC. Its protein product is CASSIPGGLYNEQFF. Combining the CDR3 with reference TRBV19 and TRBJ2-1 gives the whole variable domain DGGITQSPKYLFRKEGQNVTLSCEQNLNHDAMYWYRQDPGQGLRLIYYSQIVNDFQKGDIAEGYSVSREKKESFPLTVTSAQKNPTAFYLCASSIPGGLYNEQFFGPGTRLTVL.

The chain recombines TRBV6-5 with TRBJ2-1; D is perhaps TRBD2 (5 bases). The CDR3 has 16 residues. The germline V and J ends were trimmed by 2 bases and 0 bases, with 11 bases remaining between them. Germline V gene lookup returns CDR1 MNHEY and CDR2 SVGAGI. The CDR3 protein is CASSYSTGSSYNEQFF. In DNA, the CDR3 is TGTGCCAGCAGTTACAGCACGGGGAGCTCCTACAATGAGCAGTTCTTC.

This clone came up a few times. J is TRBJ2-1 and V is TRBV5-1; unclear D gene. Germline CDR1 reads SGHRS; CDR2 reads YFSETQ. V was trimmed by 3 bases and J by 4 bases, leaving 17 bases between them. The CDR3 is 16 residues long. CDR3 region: CASSSVGRTLYNEQFF. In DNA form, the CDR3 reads TGCGCCAGCAGCTCGGTCGGGCGGACGCTTTACAATGAGCAGTTCTTC.

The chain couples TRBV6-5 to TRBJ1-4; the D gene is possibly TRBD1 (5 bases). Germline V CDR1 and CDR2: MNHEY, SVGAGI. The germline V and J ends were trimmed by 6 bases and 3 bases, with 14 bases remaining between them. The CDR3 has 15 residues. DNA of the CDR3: TGTGCCAGCAGACCTCCGGGGGGGTCTAATGAAAAACTGTTTTTT. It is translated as CASRPPGGSNEKLFF.

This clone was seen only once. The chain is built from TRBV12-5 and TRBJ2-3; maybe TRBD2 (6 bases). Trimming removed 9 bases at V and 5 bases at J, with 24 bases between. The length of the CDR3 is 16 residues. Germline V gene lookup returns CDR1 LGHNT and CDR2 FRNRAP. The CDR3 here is CASSPRDANTVDTQYF. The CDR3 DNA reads TGTGCTAGCTCACCGCGGGACGCCAATACGGTAGATACGCAGTATTTT.

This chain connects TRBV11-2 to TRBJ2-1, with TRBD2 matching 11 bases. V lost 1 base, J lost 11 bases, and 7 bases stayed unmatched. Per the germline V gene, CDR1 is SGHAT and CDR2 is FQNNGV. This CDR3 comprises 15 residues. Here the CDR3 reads CASSLGTSGFYKQFF. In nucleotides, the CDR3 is TGTGCCAGCAGCTTAGGGACTAGCGGGTTTTACAAGCAGTTCTTC.

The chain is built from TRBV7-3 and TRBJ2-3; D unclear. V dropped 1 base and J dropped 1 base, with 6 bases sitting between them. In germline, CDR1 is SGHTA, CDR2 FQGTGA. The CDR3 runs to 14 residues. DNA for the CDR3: TGTGCCAGCAGCTTAAACTATGGCACAGATACGCAGTATTTT. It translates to CASSLNYGTDTQYF.

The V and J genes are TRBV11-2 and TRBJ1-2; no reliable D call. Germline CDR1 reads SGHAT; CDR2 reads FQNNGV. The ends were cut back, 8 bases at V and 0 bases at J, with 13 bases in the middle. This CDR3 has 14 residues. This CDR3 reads CASHPGLANYGYTF. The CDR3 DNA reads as TGTGCCAGCCACCCCGGTTTAGCTAACTATGGCTACACCTTC.